These 8 T cell receptor beta chains were all obtained from the same sample, sequenced in a study of blood T cell repertoires in COVID-19. Using immunoSEQ multiplex PCR, the repertoire was profiled, and TCRdb retains in-frame clones only, with some absent. The table has roughly 150,000 clones, approximately 85% seen once. The sample comprised peripheral blood. The origin of the receptors is a man of 80 years or more with COVID-19, enrolled during active disease.

This chain links TRBV3-1 (or the pseudogene TRBV3-2) with TRBJ2-2, with D uncertain. The CDR3 covers 13 residues. Trimming removed 0 bases at V and 7 bases at J, with 6 bases between. CDR1 is LGHDT, CDR2 YNNKEL, per germline (reference sequence). CDR3 protein: CASSQDSVGELFF. The CDR3 coding sequence is TGTGCCAGCAGCCAAGATTCAGTCGGGGAGCTGTTTTTT.

The rearrangement joins TRBV10-3 to TRBJ1-1; possible D gene TRBD1, 6 bases. The CDR3 length is 13 residues. Between the trimmed V and J ends, which lost 7 bases and 1 base, there was a span of 10 bases. CDR1 is ENHRY and CDR2 is SYGVKD in the germline V gene. This chain's CDR3 is CAITLDRNTEAFF. The CDR3 nucleotides are TGTGCCATCACCTTGGACAGGAACACTGAAGCTTTCTTT.

On this clone itself: At one end, the junction sequence differs from germline, possibly due to a read error. The chain carries TRBV4-1 and TRBJ1-1, with D possibly TRBD1 on 5 matching bases. Germline assignment: CDR1 MGHRA and CDR2 YSYEKL. This CDR3 has 13 residues. The CDR3, as DNA: TGCGCCAGCAGCCAAGGACAGAACTCTGAAGCTTTCTTT. Its translation is CASSQGQNSEAFF.

The V gene is TRBV7-9, the J gene TRBJ1-1; D might be TRBD1 (6 bases). Germline CDR1 and CDR2: SEHNR and FQNEAQ (reference sequence). V was pared by 4 bases and J by 2 bases, with 8 bases between. The CDR3 sequence is 13 residues long. CDR3 coding DNA: TGTGCCAGCAGCTCAGGGGTAAACACTGAAGCTTTCTTT. This translates into CASSSGVNTEAFF.

This clone was seen a single time. The rearrangement joins TRBV9 to TRBJ2-6; possible D gene TRBD2, 6 bases. This CDR3 has 16 amino acids. The germline V and J ends were trimmed by 8 bases and 0 bases, with 15 bases remaining between them. The germline CDR1 and CDR2 sequences are SGDLS and YYNGEE. The CDR3 sequence is CASARDGSSGANVLTF. The CDR3 bases are TGTGCCAGTGCCAGAGACGGGAGCTCTGGGGCCAACGTCCTGACTTTC.

CDR3 sequence: CASSPLDSSGNTIYF. CDR3 bases: TGTGCCAGCTCGCCTCTGGACAGCTCTGGAAACACCATATATTTT. V usage is TRBV18 and J usage is TRBJ1-3, with a weak D call TRBD1 (6 bases). CDR3 size: 15 residues. Germline lookup yields CDR1 KGHSH and CDR2 LQKENI. Trimming pared 6 bases from V and 0 bases from J, leaving 12 bases between.

This chain links TRBV29-1 with TRBJ2-1, with 8 bases fitting TRBD2. CDR3 length: 13 residues. J was trimmed by 6 bases and V by 7 bases; bases with no gene match: 8. Germline V CDR1 and CDR2: SQVTM, ANQGSEA. CDR3 in DNA: TGCAGCGCTCCGGGACTAGGTTCCAATGAGCAGTTCTTC. This translates into CSAPGLGSNEQFF.

The chain combines TRBV29-1 with TRBJ1-5; 10 bases agree with TRBD1. Germline CDR1 is SQVTM and CDR2 is ANQGSEA. This CDR3 has 12 residues. V shed 7 bases and J 5 bases; nucleotides not matched to a gene: 2. CDR3 sequence reads: CSAGTGDQPQHF. CDR3 sequence (DNA): TGCAGCGCCGGGACAGGGGATCAGCCCCAGCATTTT.